These T cell receptor beta chains were read from a single sample in a study of blood T cell repertoires in COVID-19. This table comes from immunoSEQ multiplex PCR, and its TCRdb copy is limited to in-frame clones, with some not included. Of some 120,000 clones listed, 80% to 90% are singletons. What was sequenced was peripheral blood. These receptors were collected from a human donor in a cohort sampled during active COVID-19. CDR3s include the opening cysteine and the closing phenylalanine or tryptophan. D genes are given only for firm matches. Some rows mark clone size as missing; the rest say once, few, many or name a class of expanded clone.

d_call j_call clone_size v_call cdr3_aa cdr3_nt
TRBD2 TRBJ2-3 . TRBV5-1 CASSSTTSGGSTDTQYF TGCGCCAGCAGCTCAACCACCAGCGGGGGGAGCACAGATACGCAGTATTTT
TRBD2 TRBJ2-7 . TRBV7-8 CASSPSGGYEQYF TGTGCCAGCAGCCCTTCGGGAGGCTACGAGCAGTACTTC
TRBD2 TRBJ2-7 few TRBV5-1 CASSIGSGGELNSYEQYF TGCGCCAGCAGCATCGGCAGCGGGGGGGAGCTCAACTCATACGAGCAGTACTTC
. TRBJ2-3 . TRBV13 CASSLTPIVGGPADTQYF TGTGCCAGCAGCTTGACTCCTATAGTGGGGGGGCCCGCAGATACGCAGTATTTT
. TRBJ2-1 once TRBV7-9 CASSSSVFLYEQFF TGTGCCAGCAGCTCGTCGGTTTTTCTCTATGAGCAGTTCTTC
. TRBJ2-7 . TRBV3-1/TRBV3-2 CASSQVPYSSYEQYF TGTGCCAGCAGCCAAGTGCCGTATAGCTCCTACGAGCAGTACTTC
TRBD1 TRBJ2-5 . TRBV30 CAWSRQGGGETQYF TGTGCCTGGAGTCGACAGGGGGGCGGGGAGACCCAGTACTTC
TRBD1 TRBJ2-7 . TRBV5-1 CASSLGDREKQYF TGCGCCAGCAGCTTGGGGGACAGGGAGAAGCAGTACTTC
TRBD1 TRBJ1-1 . TRBV7-2 CASSYMTGGVTEAFF TGTGCCAGCAGCTACATGACAGGGGGAGTCACTGAAGCTTTCTTT
TRBD1 TRBJ2-7 few TRBV6-5 CASSYSGTGVEQYF TGTGCCAGCAGTTACTCTGGGACAGGGGTCGAGCAGTACTTC
. TRBJ1-5 . TRBV19 CASSSPGLLPGGSNQPQHF TGTGCCAGTAGTTCTCCGGGTCTACTTCCCGGAGGAAGCAATCAGCCCCAGCATTTT
. TRBJ2-7 . TRBV5-4 CASSLAAGDNYEQYF TGTGCCAGCAGCTTGGCAGCGGGCGATAACTACGAGCAGTACTTC